These 5 T cell receptor beta chains were all obtained from the same sample, sequenced in a study of glioma-infiltrating T cells after dendritic cell vaccination. TCRdb's table, derived via immunoSEQ multiplex PCR, lists solely in-frame clones and lacks some. This table holds about 92,000 clones, over 75% found once. This specimen consisted of blood, obtained before dendritic cell vaccination. Receptor source: a human donor with glioblastoma.

This clone has a handful of counts. V gene TRBV7-3 combines with J gene TRBJ1-3; D might be TRBD1 (5 bases). Trimming removed 8 bases from V and 0 bases from J, with 17 bases in between. Germline V gene lookup returns CDR1 SGHTA and CDR2 FQGTGA. This CDR3 is built from 16 residues. The CDR3: CASSITGQTSGNTIYF. CDR3 nucleotides: TGTGCCAGCTCCATTACAGGTCAAACCTCTGGAAACACCATATATTTT.

The CDR3 DNA reads TGTGCCAGCAGTTTATCGACAGGGGATATAGGTGGCTACACCTTC. Encoded protein: CASSLSTGDIGGYTF. The chain couples TRBV27 to TRBJ1-2; 8 bases are shared with TRBD1. V shed 0 bases and J 7 bases; nucleotides not matched to a gene: 7. The CDR3 has 15 amino acids. Germline V gene sequence: CDR1 MNHEY, CDR2 SMNVEV (reference sequence).

V is TRBV11-2 and J is TRBJ1-1, with 7 bases aligning to TRBD1. Germline CDR1 SGHAT, CDR2 FQNNGV. The junction had 9 bases not matched to a gene; V was cut back by 5 bases and J by 0 bases. This CDR3 is built from 16 residues. CDR3 DNA: TGTGCCAGCAGCCATGGGACAGAACTGATGAACACTGAAGCTTTCTTT. It is translated as CASSHGTELMNTEAFF.

The chain links TRBV7-6 to TRBJ1-5, with D possibly being TRBD1 (6 bases). V lost 5 bases, J lost 6 bases, and 11 bases lay in between. The CDR3 loop spans 13 amino acids. Germline-derived CDR1 and CDR2 are SGHVS and FNYEAQ. The chain's CDR3 is CASSKQGSQPQHF. Written as DNA, the CDR3 is TGTGCCAGCAGCAAGCAGGGGAGTCAGCCCCAGCATTTT.

V usage is TRBV7-7 and J usage is TRBJ2-5, with 11 bases fitting TRBD1. The CDR3 runs 15 residues. CDR1 is SSHAT and CDR2 is FNYEAQ in the germline V gene (reference sequence). The J segment lost 10 bases and the V segment lost 5 bases, leaving 12 bases of the junction unmatched. The CDR3 sequence is CASSLGTGGTVFQYF. DNA of the CDR3: TGTGCCAGCAGCCTGGGGACAGGGGGAACTGTGTTCCAGTACTTC.